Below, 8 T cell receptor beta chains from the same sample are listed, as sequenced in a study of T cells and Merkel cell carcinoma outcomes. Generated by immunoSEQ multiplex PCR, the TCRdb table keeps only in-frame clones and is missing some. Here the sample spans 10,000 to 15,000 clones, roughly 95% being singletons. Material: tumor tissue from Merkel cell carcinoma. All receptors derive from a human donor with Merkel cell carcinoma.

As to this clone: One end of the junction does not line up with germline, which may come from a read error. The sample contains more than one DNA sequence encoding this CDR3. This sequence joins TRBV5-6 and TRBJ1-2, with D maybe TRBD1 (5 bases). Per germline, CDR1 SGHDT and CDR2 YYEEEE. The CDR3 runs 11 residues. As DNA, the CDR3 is TGTGCCAGCAGCCGGGACGCTGGCTACACCTTT. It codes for CASSRDAGYTF.

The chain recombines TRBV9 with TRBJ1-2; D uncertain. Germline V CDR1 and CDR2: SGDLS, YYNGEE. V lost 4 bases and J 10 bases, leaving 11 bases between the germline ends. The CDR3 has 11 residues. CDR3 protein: CASSSGPLYTF. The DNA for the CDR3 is TGTGCCAGCAGCTCAGGACCCCTCTACACCTTC.

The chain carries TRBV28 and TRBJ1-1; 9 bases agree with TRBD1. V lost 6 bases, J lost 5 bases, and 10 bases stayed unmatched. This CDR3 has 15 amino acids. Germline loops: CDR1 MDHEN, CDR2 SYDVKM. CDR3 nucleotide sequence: TGTGCCAGCAGACCCCCCAAGGGACAGGGAACTGAAGCTTTCTTT. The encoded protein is CASRPPKGQGTEAFF. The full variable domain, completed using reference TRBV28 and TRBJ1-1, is DVKVTQSSRYLVKRTGEKVFLECVQDMDHENMFWYRQDPGLGLRLIYFSYDVKMKEKGDIPEGYSVSREKKERFSLILESASTNQTSMYLCASRPPKGQGTEAFFGQGTRLTVV.

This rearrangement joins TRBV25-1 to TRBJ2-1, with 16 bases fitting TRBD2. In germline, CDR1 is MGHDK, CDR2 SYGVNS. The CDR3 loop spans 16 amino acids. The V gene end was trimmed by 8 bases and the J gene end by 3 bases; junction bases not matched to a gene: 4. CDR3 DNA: TGTGCCAGCGGGGGACTAGCGGGAGGGCTCTACAATGAGCAGTTCTTC. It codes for CASGGLAGGLYNEQFF.

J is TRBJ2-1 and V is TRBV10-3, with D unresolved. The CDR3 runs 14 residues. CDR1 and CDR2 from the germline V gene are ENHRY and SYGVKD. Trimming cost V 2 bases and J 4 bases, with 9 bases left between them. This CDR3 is CAISEGQEYNEQFF. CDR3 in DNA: TGTGCCATCAGTGAGGGCCAGGAGTACAATGAGCAGTTCTTC.

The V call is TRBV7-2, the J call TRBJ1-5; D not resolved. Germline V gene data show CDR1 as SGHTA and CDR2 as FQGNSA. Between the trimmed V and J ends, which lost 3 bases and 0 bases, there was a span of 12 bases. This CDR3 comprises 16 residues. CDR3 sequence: CASSFNPLYSNQPQHF. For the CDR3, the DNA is TGTGCCAGCAGCTTTAACCCCTTATATAGCAATCAGCCCCAGCATTTT.

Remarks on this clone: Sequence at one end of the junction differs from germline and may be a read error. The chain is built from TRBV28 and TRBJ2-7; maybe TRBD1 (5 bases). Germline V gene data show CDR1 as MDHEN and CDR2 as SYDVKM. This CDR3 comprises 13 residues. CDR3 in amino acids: CASSLGRAHEQYF. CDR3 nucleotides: TGTGCCAGCAGTTTAGGCAGGGCCCACGAGCAGTACTTT.

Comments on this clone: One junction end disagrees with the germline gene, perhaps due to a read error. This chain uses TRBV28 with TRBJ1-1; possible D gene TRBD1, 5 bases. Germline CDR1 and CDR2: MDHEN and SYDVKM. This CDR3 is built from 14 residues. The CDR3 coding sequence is TGTGCCAGCAGTTTGTGGGACGCCGAACGAGGGGCTTTTTTT. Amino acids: CASSLWDAERGAFF.